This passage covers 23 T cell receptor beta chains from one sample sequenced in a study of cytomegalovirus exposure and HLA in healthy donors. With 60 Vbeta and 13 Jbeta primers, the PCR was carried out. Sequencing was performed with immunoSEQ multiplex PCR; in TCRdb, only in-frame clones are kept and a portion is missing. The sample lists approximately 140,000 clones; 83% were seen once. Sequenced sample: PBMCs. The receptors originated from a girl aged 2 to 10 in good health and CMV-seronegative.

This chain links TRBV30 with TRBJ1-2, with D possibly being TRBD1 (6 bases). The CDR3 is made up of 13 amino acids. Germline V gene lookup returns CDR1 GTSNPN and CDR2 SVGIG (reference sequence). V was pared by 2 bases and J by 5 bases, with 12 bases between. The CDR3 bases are TGTGCCTGGAGTTTGGGCCAGGGGTATGGCTACACCTTC. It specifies CAWSLGQGYGYTF.

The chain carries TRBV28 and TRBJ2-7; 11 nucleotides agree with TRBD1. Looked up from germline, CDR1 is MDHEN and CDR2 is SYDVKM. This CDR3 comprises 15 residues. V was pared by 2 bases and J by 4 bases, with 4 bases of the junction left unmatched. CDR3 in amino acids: CASSLTGTGGYEQYF. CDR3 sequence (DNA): TGTGCCAGCAGTTTAACCGGGACAGGGGGGTACGAGCAGTACTTC.

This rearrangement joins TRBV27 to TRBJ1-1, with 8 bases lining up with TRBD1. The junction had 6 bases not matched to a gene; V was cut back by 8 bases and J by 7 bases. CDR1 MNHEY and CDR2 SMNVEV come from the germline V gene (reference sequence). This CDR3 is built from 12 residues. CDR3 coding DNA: TGTGCCAGCGGGCAGGGGGCCCATGAAGCTTTCTTT. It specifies CASGQGAHEAFF.

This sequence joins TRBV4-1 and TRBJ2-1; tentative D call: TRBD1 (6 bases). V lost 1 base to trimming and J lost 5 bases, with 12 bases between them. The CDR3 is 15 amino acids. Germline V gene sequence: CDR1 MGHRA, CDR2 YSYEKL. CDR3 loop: CASSQVAGANNEQFF. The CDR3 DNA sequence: TGCGCCAGCAGCCAAGTCGCAGGGGCCAACAATGAGCAGTTCTTC.

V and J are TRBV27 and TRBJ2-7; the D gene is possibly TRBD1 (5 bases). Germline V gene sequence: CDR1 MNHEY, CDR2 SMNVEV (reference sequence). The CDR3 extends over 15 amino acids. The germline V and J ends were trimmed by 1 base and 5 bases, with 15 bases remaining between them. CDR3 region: CASSLLFQGPHEQYF. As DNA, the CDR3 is TGTGCCAGCAGTTTATTATTCCAGGGCCCTCACGAGCAGTACTTC.

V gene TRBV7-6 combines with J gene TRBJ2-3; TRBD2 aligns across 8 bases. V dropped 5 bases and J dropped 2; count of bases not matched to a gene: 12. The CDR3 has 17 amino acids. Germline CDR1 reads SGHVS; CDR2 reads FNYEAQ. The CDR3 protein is CASSPIRSGGLTDTQYF. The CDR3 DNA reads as TGTGCCAGCAGCCCGATTAGGAGCGGGGGTCTCACAGATACGCAGTATTTT.

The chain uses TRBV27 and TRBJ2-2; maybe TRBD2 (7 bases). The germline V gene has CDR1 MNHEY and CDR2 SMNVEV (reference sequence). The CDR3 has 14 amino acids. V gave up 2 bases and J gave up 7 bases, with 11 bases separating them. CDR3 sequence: CASSLEGGGGELFF. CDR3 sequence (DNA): TGTGCCAGCAGTTTAGAGGGGGGGGGCGGGGAGCTGTTTTTT.

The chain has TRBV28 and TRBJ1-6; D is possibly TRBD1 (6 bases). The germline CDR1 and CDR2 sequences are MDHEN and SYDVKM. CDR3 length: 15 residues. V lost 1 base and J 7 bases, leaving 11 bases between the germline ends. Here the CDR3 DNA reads TGTGCCAGCAGTTTATACAGGGCGAGGAATTCACCCCTCCACTTT. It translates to CASSLYRARNSPLHF.

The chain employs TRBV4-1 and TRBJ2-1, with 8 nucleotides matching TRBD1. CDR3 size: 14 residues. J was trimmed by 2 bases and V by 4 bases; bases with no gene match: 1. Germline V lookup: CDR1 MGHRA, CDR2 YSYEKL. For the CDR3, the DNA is TGCGCCAGCAGCCGGGACAGGACCTACAATGAGCAGTTCTTC. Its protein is CASSRDRTYNEQFF.

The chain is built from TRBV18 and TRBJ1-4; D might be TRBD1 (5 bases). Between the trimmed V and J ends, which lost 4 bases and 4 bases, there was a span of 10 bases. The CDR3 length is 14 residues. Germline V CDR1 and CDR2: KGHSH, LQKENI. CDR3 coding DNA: TGTGCCAGCTCACAGGGGAGGCTTAATGAAAAACTGTTTTTT. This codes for CASSQGRLNEKLFF.

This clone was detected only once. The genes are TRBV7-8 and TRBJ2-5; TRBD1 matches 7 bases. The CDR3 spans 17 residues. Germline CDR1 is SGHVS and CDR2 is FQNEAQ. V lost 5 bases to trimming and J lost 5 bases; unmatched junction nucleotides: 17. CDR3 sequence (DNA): TGTGCCAGCAGCCCCCCCGAGGCGAGGGGGCATAAGGAGACCCAGTACTTC. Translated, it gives CASSPPEARGHKETQYF.

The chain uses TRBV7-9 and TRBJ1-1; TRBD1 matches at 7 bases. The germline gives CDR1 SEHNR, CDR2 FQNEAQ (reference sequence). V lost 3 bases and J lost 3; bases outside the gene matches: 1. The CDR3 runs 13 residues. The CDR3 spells CASSLTGYTEAFF. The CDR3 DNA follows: TGTGCCAGCAGCTTGACAGGGTACACTGAAGCTTTCTTT.

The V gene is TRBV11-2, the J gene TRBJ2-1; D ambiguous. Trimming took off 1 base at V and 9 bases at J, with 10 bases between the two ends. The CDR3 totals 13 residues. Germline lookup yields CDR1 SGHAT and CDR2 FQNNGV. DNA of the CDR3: TGTGCCAGCAGCTTAGTAAACTGGTTTGAGCAGTTCTTC. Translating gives CASSLVNWFEQFF. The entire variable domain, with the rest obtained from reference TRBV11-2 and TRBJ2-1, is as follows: EAGVAQSPRYKIIEKRQSVAFWCNPISGHATLYWYQQILGQGPKLLIQFQNNGVVDDSQLPKDRFSAERLKGVDSTLKIQPAKLEDSAVYLCASSLVNWFEQFFGPGTRLTVL.

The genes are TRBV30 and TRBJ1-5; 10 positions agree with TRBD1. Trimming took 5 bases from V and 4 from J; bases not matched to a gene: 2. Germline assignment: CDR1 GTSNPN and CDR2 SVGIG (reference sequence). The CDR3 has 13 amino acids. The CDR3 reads CAWGQGVNQPQHF. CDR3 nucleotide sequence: TGTGCCTGGGGACAGGGGGTAAATCAGCCCCAGCATTTT.

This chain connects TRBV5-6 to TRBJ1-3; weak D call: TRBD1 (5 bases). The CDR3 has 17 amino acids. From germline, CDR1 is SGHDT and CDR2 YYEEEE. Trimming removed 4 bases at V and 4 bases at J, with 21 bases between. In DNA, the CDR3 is TGTGCCAGCAGCCCTGCCCGGTCCTTCCGGGGGGGAAACACCATATATTTT. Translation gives CASSPARSFRGGNTIYF.

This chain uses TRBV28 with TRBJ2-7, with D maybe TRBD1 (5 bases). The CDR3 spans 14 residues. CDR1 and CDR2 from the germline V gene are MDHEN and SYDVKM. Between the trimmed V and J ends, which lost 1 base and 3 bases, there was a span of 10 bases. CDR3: CASSLSDSLYEQYF. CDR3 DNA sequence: TGTGCCAGCAGTTTATCCGACAGTCTCTACGAGCAGTACTTC. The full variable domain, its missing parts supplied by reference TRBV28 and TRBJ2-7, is DVKVTQSSRYLVKRTGEKVFLECVQDMDHENMFWYRQDPGLGLRLIYFSYDVKMKEKGDIPEGYSVSREKKERFSLILESASTNQTSMYLCASSLSDSLYEQYFGPGTRLTVT.

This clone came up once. The CDR3 nucleotides read TGTGCCTGGAGTAATCCGGGGGGGGGCTCCTACAATGAGCAGTTCTTC. Its translation is CAWSNPGGGSYNEQFF. This chain joins TRBV30 and TRBJ2-1, with TRBD2 matching over 8 bases. The CDR3 is 16 residues long. Germline V lookup: CDR1 GTSNPN, CDR2 SVGIG (reference sequence). V dropped 2 bases and J dropped 0; count of bases not matched to a gene: 6.

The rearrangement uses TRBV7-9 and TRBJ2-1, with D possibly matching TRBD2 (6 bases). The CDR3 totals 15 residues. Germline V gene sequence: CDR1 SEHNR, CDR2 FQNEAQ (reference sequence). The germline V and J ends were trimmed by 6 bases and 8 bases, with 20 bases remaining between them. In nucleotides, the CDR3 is TGTGCCAGCAGACACTATACTGAGGGCGGGGATGAGCAGTTCTTC. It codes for CASRHYTEGGDEQFF.

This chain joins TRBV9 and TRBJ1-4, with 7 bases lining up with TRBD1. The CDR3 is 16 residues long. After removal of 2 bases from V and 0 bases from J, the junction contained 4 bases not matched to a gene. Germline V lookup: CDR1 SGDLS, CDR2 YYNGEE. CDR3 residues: CASSVNDRATNEKLFF. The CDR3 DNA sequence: TGTGCCAGCAGCGTGAATGACAGGGCAACTAATGAAAAACTGTTTTTT.

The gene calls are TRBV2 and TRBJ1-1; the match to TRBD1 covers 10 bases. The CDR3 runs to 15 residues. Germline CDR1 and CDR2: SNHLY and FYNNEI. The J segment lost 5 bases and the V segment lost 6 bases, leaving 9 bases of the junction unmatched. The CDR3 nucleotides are TGTGCCAGCAGACAAGGGACAGGGGATTGGACTGAAGCTTTCTTT. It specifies CASRQGTGDWTEAFF.

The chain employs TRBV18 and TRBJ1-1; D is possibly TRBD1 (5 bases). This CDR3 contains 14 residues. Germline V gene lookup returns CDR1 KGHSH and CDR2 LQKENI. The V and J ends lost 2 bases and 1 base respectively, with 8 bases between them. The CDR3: CASSPMTANTEAFF. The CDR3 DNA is TGTGCCAGCTCACCAATGACAGCGAACACTGAAGCTTTCTTT.

The CDR3 bases are TGTGCCAGCAGCTTACGCTCGTCGGGAGGGGGAGATACGCAGTATTTT. Encoded protein: CASSLRSSGGGDTQYF. The chain combines TRBV11-3 with TRBJ2-3; 8 nucleotides match TRBD2. V shed 2 bases, J shed 5 bases, and the junction held 9 bases outside the gene matches. Germline CDR1 reads SGHNT; CDR2 reads YENEEA. This CDR3 has 16 amino acids.

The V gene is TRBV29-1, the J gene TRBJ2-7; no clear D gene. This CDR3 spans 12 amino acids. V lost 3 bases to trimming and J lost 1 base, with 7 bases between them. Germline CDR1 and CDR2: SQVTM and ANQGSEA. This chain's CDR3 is CSVEISSYEQYF. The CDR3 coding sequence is TGCAGCGTTGAGATCAGTTCCTACGAGCAGTACTTC.